One and the same sample provided the 29 T cell receptor beta chains below, sequenced in a study of OX40 agonist ivuxolimab in advanced cancers. The data were produced by immunoSEQ multiplex PCR, yet TCRdb's version contains in-frame clones alone and is incomplete. The table shows around 100,000 clones, with 90% occurring only once. Sequencing used CD4+ or CD8+ T cells sorted from blood, obtained in a trial of the OX40 agonist ivuxolimab. These receptors originate from an adult with an advanced solid tumor such as melanoma, head and neck, liver or kidney cancer.

J is TRBJ2-1 and V is TRBV9; no firm D call. V was clipped by 3 bases and J by 6 bases, with 19 bases between them. Germline CDR1 and CDR2: SGDLS and YYNGEE. CDR3 length: 16 amino acids. The DNA of the CDR3 is TGTGCCAGCAGCGCTGTGGCAGGTTCCTTCCCCAATGAGCAGTTCTTC. Its translation is CASSAVAGSFPNEQFF. Full variable domain (remainder filled in from reference TRBV9 and TRBJ2-1): DSGVTQTPKHLITATGQRVTLRCSPRSGDLSVYWYQQSLDQGLQFLIQYYNGEERAKGNILERFSAQQFPDLHSELNLSSLELGDSALYFCASSAVAGSFPNEQFFGPGTRLTVL.

This clone was found once. This chain joins TRBV6-5 and TRBJ2-1; TRBD2 aligns across 9 bases. The CDR3 is 15 residues long. The ends lost 4 bases at V and 2 bases at J; junction bases unmatched: 3. Germline CDR1 reads MNHEY; CDR2 reads SVGAGI. CDR3 DNA: TGTGCCAGCAGTTCTACTAGCGGGCCCTACAATGAGCAGTTCTTC. As protein: CASSSTSGPYNEQFF.

The rearrangement links TRBV6-5 to TRBJ2-1; the D call may be TRBD1 or TRBD2 (5 bases each). CDR3 length: 11 amino acids. Germline V gene lookup returns CDR1 MNHEY and CDR2 SVGAGI. V was pared by 6 bases and J by 12 bases, with 12 bases between. CDR3 in amino acids: CASSQPGGQFF. In DNA, the CDR3 is TGTGCCAGCAGCCAACCTGGGGGGCAGTTCTTC.

The J gene is TRBJ1-1, the V gene TRBV2; tentative D call: TRBD1 (5 bases). CDR1 and CDR2 (germline): SNHLY, FYNNEI. V lost 0 bases and J 0 bases, leaving 17 bases between the germline ends. This CDR3 is built from 18 residues. The DNA of the CDR3 is TGTGCCAGCAGTGAAGCGCTGGGACTTTTTTTAATGAACACTGAAGCTTTCTTT. It yields the protein CASSEALGLFLMNTEAFF. The full variable domain, in which reference TRBV2 and TRBJ1-1 provide the parts outside the CDR3, is EPEVTQTPSHQVTQMGQEVILRCVPISNHLYFYWYRQILGQKVEFLVSFYNNEISEKSEIFDDQFSVERPDGSNFTLKIRSTKLEDSAMYFCASSEALGLFLMNTEAFFGQGTRLTVV.

The chain employs TRBV30 and TRBJ2-7, with 10 bases identical to TRBD1. V lost 1 base, J lost 2 bases, and 5 bases stayed unmatched. This CDR3 has 15 amino acids. Germline values: CDR1 GTSNPN, CDR2 SVGIG (reference sequence). The CDR3 reads CAWSGGTGETYEQYF. The CDR3 DNA reads TGTGCCTGGAGTGGGGGGACAGGGGAAACCTACGAGCAGTACTTC. Using reference TRBV30 and TRBJ2-7 for the parts outside the CDR3, the full variable domain is SQTIHQWPATLVQPVGSPLSLECTVEGTSNPNLYWYRQAAGRGLQLLFYSVGIGQISSEVPQNLSASRPQDRQFILSSKKLLLSDSGFYLCAWSGGTGETYEQYFGPGTRLTVT.

This chain uses TRBV4-1 with TRBJ2-5, with 9 bases matching TRBD1. CDR3 length equals 19 residues. Trimming at V came to 0 bases and at J to 7 bases, leaving 18 bases not matched to a gene. Germline lookup yields CDR1 MGHRA and CDR2 YSYEKL. As DNA, the CDR3 is TGCGCCAGCAGCCAAGATCGACTCGGCTTTGGACAGGGGTTTGGGACCCAGTACTTC. Encoded protein: CASSQDRLGFGQGFGTQYF.

The chain couples TRBV11-3 to TRBJ2-1; D perhaps matches TRBD2 (6 bases). V shed 5 bases and J shed 0 bases, with 17 bases lying between them. The CDR3 sequence is 17 residues long. The germline V gene has CDR1 SGHNT and CDR2 YENEEA. CDR3 region: CASSPGEGQASYNEQFF. CDR3 nucleotides: TGTGCCAGCAGCCCGGGGGAAGGGCAAGCCTCCTACAATGAGCAGTTCTTC.

The rearrangement links TRBV30 to TRBJ2-6; D is ambiguous. This CDR3 has 16 residues. Trimming took off 2 bases at V and 1 base at J, with 12 bases between the two ends. Germline assignment: CDR1 GTSNPN and CDR2 SVGIG (reference sequence). DNA for the CDR3: TGTGCCTGGAGTTTCTCTCGTCGATCTGGGGCCAACGTCCTGACTTTC. It encodes CAWSFSRRSGANVLTF.

The rearrangement uses TRBV7-9 and TRBJ1-4, with D unclear. Trimming pared 3 bases from V and 4 bases from J, leaving 9 bases between. The germline CDR1 and CDR2 sequences are SEHNR and FQNEAQ (reference sequence). The CDR3 has 14 amino acids. The chain's CDR3 is CASSFSVVNEKLFF. The DNA of the CDR3 is TGTGCCAGCAGCTTCAGTGTAGTTAATGAAAAACTGTTTTTT.

V is TRBV18 and J is TRBJ2-3, with 7 bases fitting TRBD2. With V trimmed by 3 bases and J by 7 bases, 7 bases remained unmatched. The germline gives CDR1 KGHSH, CDR2 LQKENI. The CDR3 is made up of 14 amino acids. CDR3 in amino acids: CASSPGLSLNTQYF. CDR3 sequence (DNA): TGTGCCAGCTCACCGGGACTATCTCTTAATACGCAGTATTTT.

This rearrangement joins TRBV28 to TRBJ2-5, with D hard to call. V dropped 7 bases and J dropped 0 bases, with 15 bases sitting between them. The germline gives CDR1 MDHEN, CDR2 SYDVKM. The CDR3 spans 15 residues. CDR3 amino acids: CASKTPLGNQETQYF. The DNA of the CDR3 is TGTGCCAGCAAAACCCCCCTGGGTAACCAAGAGACCCAGTACTTC.

The genes are TRBV19 and TRBJ1-1; perhaps TRBD1 as D (6 bases). Germline assignment: CDR1 LNHDA and CDR2 SQIVND (reference sequence). V gave up 2 bases and J gave up 0 bases, with 10 bases separating them. CDR3 length: 15 amino acids. DNA of the CDR3: TGTGCCAGTAGTATATCGGGGGCTCTGAACACTGAAGCTTTCTTT. This gives the protein CASSISGALNTEAFF.

The rearrangement joins TRBV28 to TRBJ1-5; 7 bases map to TRBD1. Germline V gives CDR1 MDHEN, CDR2 SYDVKM. V lost 6 bases, J lost 4 bases, and 12 bases stayed unmatched. This CDR3 comprises 16 residues. In DNA form, the CDR3 reads TGTGCCAGCAGCCCGATGGGGGGCAGGGGGAATCAGCCCCAGCATTTT. The encoded protein is CASSPMGGRGNQPQHF.

The chain joins TRBV5-1 to TRBJ2-7, with D possibly being TRBD1 or TRBD2 (6 bases each). Germline V gene sequence: CDR1 SGHRS, CDR2 YFSETQ. The length of the CDR3 is 15 residues. V dropped 5 bases and J dropped 0 bases, with 15 bases sitting between them. The chain's CDR3 is CASSGLGGFSYEQYF. In nucleotides, the CDR3 is TGCGCCAGCAGTGGTTTGGGGGGCTTCTCCTACGAGCAGTACTTC. The variable domain in full, completed from reference TRBV5-1 and TRBJ2-7, reads KAGVTQTPRYLIKTRGQQVTLSCSPISGHRSVSWYQQTPGQGLQFLFEYFSETQRNKGNFPGRFSGRQFSNSRSEMNVSTLELGDSALYLCASSGLGGFSYEQYFGPGTRLTVT.

The genes are TRBV6-6 and TRBJ1-3, with D possibly matching TRBD1 (6 bases). Trimming removed 6 bases at V and 0 bases at J, with 12 bases between. Per germline, CDR1 MNHNY and CDR2 SVGAGI (reference sequence). The CDR3 extends over 15 amino acids. The CDR3: CASRRGQPSGNTIYF. CDR3 nucleotide sequence: TGTGCCAGCAGAAGAGGACAGCCCTCTGGAAACACCATATATTTT.

This clone appeared a single time. In DNA, the CDR3 is TGTGCCAGCAGCACAACCGGGAAGATCTACGAGCAGTACTTC. This translates into CASSTTGKIYEQYF. The chain links TRBV7-9 to TRBJ2-7, with D possibly matching TRBD2 (5 bases). Germline V gene sequence: CDR1 SEHNR, CDR2 FQNEAQ (reference sequence). The V and J ends lost 5 bases and 3 bases respectively, with 14 bases between them. This CDR3 spans 14 amino acids. Supplemented by reference TRBV7-9 and TRBJ2-7, the full variable domain reads DTGVSQNPRHKITKRGQNVTFRCDPISEHNRLYWYRQTLGQGPEFLTYFQNEAQLEKSRLLSDRFSAERPKGSFSTLEIQRTEQGDSAMYLCASSTTGKIYEQYFGPGTRLTVT.

CDR3 loop: CASSVLPNTGELFF. The DNA for the CDR3 is TGCGCCAGCAGTGTTCTTCCGAACACCGGGGAGCTGTTTTTT. V usage is TRBV10-1 and J usage is TRBJ2-2, with D unclear. Trimming took 4 bases from V and 0 from J, leaving 6 bases between them. The V gene's germline CDR1 is WNHNN and CDR2 SYGVQD (reference sequence). This CDR3 is built from 14 residues.

The V call is TRBV11-3, the J call TRBJ2-2; 7 nucleotides agree with TRBD2. The CDR3 totals 16 residues. The J segment lost 2 bases and the V segment lost 5 bases, leaving 8 bases of the junction unmatched. CDR1 SGHNT and CDR2 YENEEA come from the germline V gene. This chain's CDR3 is CASSPSRTRNTGELFF. The CDR3 nucleotides read TGTGCCAGCAGCCCCTCGCGGACTAGAAACACCGGGGAGCTGTTTTTT.

This rearrangement joins TRBV5-1 to TRBJ2-7; D unclear. From germline, CDR1 is SGHRS and CDR2 YFSETQ. V gave up 5 bases and J gave up 4 bases, with 13 bases separating them. This CDR3 region has 13 residues. CDR3 DNA: TGCGCCAGCAGAAGGTCCGGGTTATACGAGCAGTACTTC. Amino acid sequence: CASRRSGLYEQYF.

The chain combines TRBV20-1 with TRBJ2-3; D is unclear. CDR1 DFQATT and CDR2 SNEGSKA come from the germline V gene (reference sequence). There are 11 residues in the CDR3. Trimming cost V 5 bases and J 5 bases, with 8 bases left between them. CDR3 region: CSALLGDTQYF. CDR3 coding DNA: TGCAGTGCTCTACTGGGAGATACGCAGTATTTT.

The rearrangement uses TRBV10-3 and TRBJ2-3, with 12 bases fitting TRBD1. Losses at the gene ends were 6 bases for V and 6 bases for J; bases not matched to a gene: 16. Germline values: CDR1 ENHRY, CDR2 SYGVKD. The CDR3 length is 18 residues. The CDR3 DNA sequence: TGTGCCATCAGGCCGGGACAGGGGGCAAAGGGGGTTCAGGATACGCAGTATTTT. This sequence encodes CAIRPGQGAKGVQDTQYF.

V usage is TRBV14 and J usage is TRBJ1-1; TRBD1 aligns across 10 bases. Germline V gene lookup returns CDR1 SGHDN and CDR2 FVKESK. The CDR3 loop spans 15 amino acids. V lost 4 bases and J lost 5; bases outside the gene matches: 7. For the CDR3, the DNA is TGTGCCAGCAGCCTCCGGACAGGGGGATTGACTGAAGCTTTCTTT. It codes for CASSLRTGGLTEAFF.

This clone was counted once. The chain couples TRBV6-5 to TRBJ1-1, with D uncertain. The CDR3 contains 14 residues. Germline loops: CDR1 MNHEY, CDR2 SVGAGI. Trimming shortened V by 5 bases and J by 4 bases, and 14 bases separated the two germline ends. CDR3 DNA: TGTGCCAGCAGTCCGACCGGGGAGCCCACTGAAGCTTTCTTT. The encoded protein is CASSPTGEPTEAFF.

The chain is built from TRBV18 and TRBJ2-7, with 7 bases that match TRBD1. This CDR3 has 16 amino acids. Germline values: CDR1 KGHSH, CDR2 LQKENI. Trimming cost V 3 bases and J 1 base; bases outside gene matches: 9. The CDR3 spells CASSPRQGDISYEQYF. The CDR3 DNA sequence: TGTGCCAGCTCACCTCGACAGGGTGATATTTCCTACGAGCAGTACTTC.

This clone was found a few times. V is TRBV28 and J is TRBJ1-5, with D uncertain. The germline V gene has CDR1 MDHEN and CDR2 SYDVKM. Trimming shortened V by 8 bases and J by 0 bases, and 14 bases separated the two germline ends. The CDR3 extends over 15 amino acids. CDR3 nucleotides: TGTGCCAGCTTACAAAGACGGTCTAGCAATCAGCCCCAGCATTTT. Translating it yields CASLQRRSSNQPQHF.

This rearrangement joins TRBV30 to TRBJ1-1, with D uncertain. V was cut by 4 bases and J by 3 bases, with 15 bases left in between. CDR3 length equals 14 residues. Germline values: CDR1 GTSNPN, CDR2 SVGIG (reference sequence). Written as DNA, the CDR3 is TGTGCCTGGAACCCGGGTAGGCCTTACACTGAAGCTTTCTTT. As protein: CAWNPGRPYTEAFF. Based on the CDR3 plus reference TRBV30 and TRBJ1-1, the full variable domain is SQTIHQWPATLVQPVGSPLSLECTVEGTSNPNLYWYRQAAGRGLQLLFYSVGIGQISSEVPQNLSASRPQDRQFILSSKKLLLSDSGFYLCAWNPGRPYTEAFFGQGTRLTVV.

The chain has TRBV19 and TRBJ2-1; 8 bases fit TRBD2. The CDR3 spans 17 residues. The V gene end was trimmed by 5 bases and the J gene end by 6 bases; junction bases not matched to a gene: 15. Germline V gene data show CDR1 as LNHDA and CDR2 as SQIVND (reference sequence). The CDR3 nucleotides are TGTGCCAGTAGTCCCCGAGCTGGGACTAGTAGAGTCAATGAGCAGTTCTTC. Translated: CASSPRAGTSRVNEQFF.

The rearrangement joins TRBV28 to TRBJ2-2, with a tentative D call TRBD2 (6 bases). Germline V CDR1 and CDR2: MDHEN, SYDVKM. The CDR3 runs 14 residues. Trimming took off 6 bases at V and 7 bases at J, with 15 bases between the two ends. CDR3 in amino acids: CASSPRERGGELFF. The CDR3, as DNA: TGTGCCAGCAGCCCTCGGGAGAGGGGCGGGGAGCTGTTTTTT.

The chain combines TRBV28 with TRBJ2-1, with a possible D match to TRBD1 (5 bases). Looked up from germline, CDR1 is MDHEN and CDR2 is SYDVKM. This CDR3 is 13 amino acids long. Trimming left V 8 bases short and J 6 bases short, with 14 bases between. For the CDR3, the DNA is TGTGCCAGCGGCCTTGGCAGGGCCAATGAGCAGTTCTTC. Its translation: CASGLGRANEQFF.